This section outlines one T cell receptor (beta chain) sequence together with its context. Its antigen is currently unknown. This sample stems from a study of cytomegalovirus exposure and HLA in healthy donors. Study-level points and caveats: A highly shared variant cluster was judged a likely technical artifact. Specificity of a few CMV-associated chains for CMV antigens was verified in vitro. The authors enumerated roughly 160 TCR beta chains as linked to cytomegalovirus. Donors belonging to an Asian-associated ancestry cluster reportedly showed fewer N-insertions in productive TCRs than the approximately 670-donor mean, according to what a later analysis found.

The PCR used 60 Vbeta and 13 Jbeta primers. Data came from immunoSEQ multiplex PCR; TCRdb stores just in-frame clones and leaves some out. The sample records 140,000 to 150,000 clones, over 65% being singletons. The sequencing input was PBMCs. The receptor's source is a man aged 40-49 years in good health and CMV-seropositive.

The CDR3 DNA reads as TGTGCCAGCAGTGGCGGGGACTCCTACGAGCAGTACTTC. This encodes CASSGGDSYEQYF. The chain combines TRBV6-5 with TRBJ2-7; maybe TRBD2 (6 bases). This CDR3 is built from 13 residues. Trimming pared 5 bases from V and 0 bases from J, leaving 8 bases between. Germline V gene lookup returns CDR1 MNHEY and CDR2 SVGAGI.